This T cell receptor (beta chain) came from a study of blood T cell repertoires in COVID-19 (dated by TCRdb to 2020 to 2021). As for the study more broadly: Samples from collaborators originated in the United States, Italy and Spain and spanned both the acute and convalescent phases of COVID-19. The material from the prospective study consisted of cDNA or gDNA derived from T cells, B-cell-depleted T cells, or PBMCs. The dataset comprised deeply sampled blood TCRbeta repertoires from subjects exposed to, actively infected with, or recovered from COVID-19. The repertoires were made available in a free public database intended to serve as a resource for research on the immune response to SARS-CoV-2. Samples were obtained from the ongoing ImmuneRACE study (first 160 participants) and from over 1,000 subjects provided by 6 global collaborators. A de-identified subject ID, COVID-19 status, age in years and sex were almost always included in the sample metadata. Where available, HLA class I and class II types were taken from metadata supplied by the sample provider and were not determined by assay-based typing.

Participants in the prospective study were aged roughly 18 to 95 years, lived in over 20 United States geographic areas, and enrolled through a virtual design. To assign participants to cohorts, the prospective study relied on clinical history that participants themselves reported in a screening survey and a study questionnaire. In the prospective study, whole blood, serum and a nasopharyngeal or oropharyngeal swab were collected from each participant by mobile phlebotomists. Over a roughly 2-month period, participants in the prospective study had the option of providing additional blood draws and questionnaires. Prospective study blood samples were shipped either frozen or at room temperature before DNA extraction. The study at large found these results: Clinical and demographic metadata were provided uncurated, with the amount varying by source and participant.

TCRbeta CDR3 regions were amplified from genomic DNA by means of the immunoSEQ Assay, a bias-controlled multiplex PCR. Under the source paper's analysis protocol: Within the assay, amplification of reference gene primers was used to estimate how many nucleated cells each sample contained. Sequence reads were collapsed and filtered to measure the absolute abundance of every unique TCRbeta CDR3 rearrangement. Productive Simpson clonality was computed per sample as the square root of Simpson's diversity index over productive rearrangements. The immuneACCESS repertoire file appears here via TCRdb, limited to in-frame rearrangements. These files lack a portion of the clones; in checked studies, under half of the deficit traces to unresolved V genes, and the cause of the others is not known. That table gives V, J and clone size, and the DNA gave D and trimming. In this sample the table shows some 200,000 clones, about nine tenths of which occur a single time. Over 3% of the sample is held by the ten biggest clonotypes.

A note on this clone: Its antigen remains unidentified. Base qualities are not provided; no much larger clone lies one nucleotide away.

This sequence originates from a woman between 35 and 50 years old with acute COVID-19. Sequenced sample: PBMCs or T cells enriched from blood (not recorded which).

The DNA is as follows: TGTGCCAGTAGAGCAGGGCCTCGAACTGGAAACACCATATATTTT. Its protein is CASRAGPRTGNTIYF. The chain links TRBV19 with TRBJ1-3, and possibly TRBD1, on 5 matching bases. A distance of 14 bases separates the germline ends of V and J, which lose 6 bases and 2 bases respectively. Reading the germline V gene (reference sequence) gives CDR1 LNHDA and CDR2 SQIVND. Including cysteine and phenylalanine, the CDR3 has 15 amino acids. Only the CDR3 DNA stays, 45 bases, in frame from base 1. The full variable domain, with segments outside the CDR3 supplied by the reference TRBV19 and TRBJ1-3 proteins, appears as DGGITQSPKYLFRKEGQNVTLSCEQNLNHDAMYWYRQDPGQGLRLIYYSQIVNDFQKGDIAEGYSVSREKKESFPLTVTSAQKNPTAFYLCASRAGPRTGNTIYFGEGSWLTVV.